The 3 T cell receptor beta chains in this list originate from one sample, sequenced in a study of long-term antiretroviral therapy in people with HIV (dated by TCRdb to 2021 to 2024). Sequencing of the TRB variable region was done with the immunoSEQ hsTCRB v3.0 assay at survey level resolution. TCRdb obtained this table from immuneACCESS and retained in-frame rearrangements with V and J assigned. These tables miss some clones; where compared with another copy, unresolved V genes account for less than half of the shortfall, and the remainder is unexplained. For this sample there are about 30,000 clones; almost 95% appear just once. Of the sample, less than 3% is held by the ten largest clones. The source material was unsorted PBMCs, sampled about 7.2 years after starting antiretroviral therapy. These receptors all stem from a man aged 45-65 years with HIV.

The J gene is TRBJ1-1, the V gene TRBV10-3, with D perhaps matching TRBD1 (6 bases). Deletions cut 6 bases from V and 4 bases from J, with 9 bases between. Germline CDR1 ENHRY, CDR2 SYGVKD. This CDR3 has 12 residues. CDR3 bases: TGTGCCATCAGGGACAGCGGCACTGAAGCTTTCTTT. Translated, it gives CAIRDSGTEAFF.

This chain joins TRBV19 and TRBJ1-2; 7 bases match TRBD1. The CDR3 consists of 14 residues. V shed 3 bases, J shed 4 bases, and the junction held 5 bases outside the gene matches. The germline V gene has CDR1 LNHDA and CDR2 SQIVND (reference sequence). The CDR3 coding sequence is TGTGCCAGTAGTATTGTACAGGGGACCTATGGCTACACCTTC. Translating it yields CASSIVQGTYGYTF.

The chain employs TRBV29-1 and TRBJ2-1, with 11 nucleotides matching TRBD1. The CDR3 runs 13 residues. Germline-derived CDR1 and CDR2 are SQVTM and ANQGSEA. Trimming at V came to 6 bases and at J to 5 bases, leaving 3 bases not matched to a gene. CDR3 sequence: CSVGTGGNNEQFF. CDR3 in DNA: TGCAGCGTGGGGACAGGGGGGAACAATGAGCAGTTCTTC.